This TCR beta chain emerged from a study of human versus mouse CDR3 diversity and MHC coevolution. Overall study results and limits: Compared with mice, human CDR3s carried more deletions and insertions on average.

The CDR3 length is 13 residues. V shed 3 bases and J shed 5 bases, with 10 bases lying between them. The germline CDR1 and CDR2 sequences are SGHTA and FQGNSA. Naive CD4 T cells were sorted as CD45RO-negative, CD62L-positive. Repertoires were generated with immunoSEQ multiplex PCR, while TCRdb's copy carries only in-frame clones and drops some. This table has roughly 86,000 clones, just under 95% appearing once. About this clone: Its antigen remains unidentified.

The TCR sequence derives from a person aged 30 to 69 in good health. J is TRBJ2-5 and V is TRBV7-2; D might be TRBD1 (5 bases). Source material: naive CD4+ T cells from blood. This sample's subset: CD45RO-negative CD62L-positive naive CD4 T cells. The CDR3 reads CASSFQGSETQYF. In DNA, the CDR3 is TGTGCCAGCAGCTTTCAGGGTTCTGAGACCCAGTACTTC.